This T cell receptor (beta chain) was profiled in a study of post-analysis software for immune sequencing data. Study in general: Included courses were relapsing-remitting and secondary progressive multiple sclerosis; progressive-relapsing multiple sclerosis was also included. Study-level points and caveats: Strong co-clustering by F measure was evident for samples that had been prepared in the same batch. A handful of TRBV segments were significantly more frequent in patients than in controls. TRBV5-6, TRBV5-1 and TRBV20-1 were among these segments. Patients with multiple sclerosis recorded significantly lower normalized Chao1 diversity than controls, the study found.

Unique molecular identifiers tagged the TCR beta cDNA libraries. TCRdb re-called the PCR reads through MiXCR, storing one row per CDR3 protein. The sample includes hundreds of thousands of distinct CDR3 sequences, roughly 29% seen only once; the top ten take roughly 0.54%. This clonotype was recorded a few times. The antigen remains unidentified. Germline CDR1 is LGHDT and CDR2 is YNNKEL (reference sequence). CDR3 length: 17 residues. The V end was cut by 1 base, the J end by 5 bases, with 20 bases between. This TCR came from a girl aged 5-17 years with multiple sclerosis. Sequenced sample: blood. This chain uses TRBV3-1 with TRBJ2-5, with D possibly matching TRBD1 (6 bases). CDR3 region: CASSQGVRSGGGETQYF. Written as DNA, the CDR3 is TGTGCCAGCAGCCAAGGGGTTCGGAGCGGTGGGGGCGAGACCCAGTACTTC.